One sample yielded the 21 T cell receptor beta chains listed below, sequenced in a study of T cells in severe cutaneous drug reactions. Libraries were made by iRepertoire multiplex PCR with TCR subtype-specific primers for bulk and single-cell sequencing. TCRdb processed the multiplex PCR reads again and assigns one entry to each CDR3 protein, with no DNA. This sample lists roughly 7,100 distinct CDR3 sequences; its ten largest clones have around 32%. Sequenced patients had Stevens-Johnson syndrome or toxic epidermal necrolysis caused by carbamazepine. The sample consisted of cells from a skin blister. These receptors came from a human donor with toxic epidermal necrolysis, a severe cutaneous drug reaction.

CDR3 protein: CASSLLGREETQYF. The chain joins TRBV27 to TRBJ2-5; the TCRdb call, TRBD1, lacks DNA for checking. The germline V gene has CDR1 MNHEY and CDR2 SMNVEV (reference sequence). This CDR3 has 14 amino acids.

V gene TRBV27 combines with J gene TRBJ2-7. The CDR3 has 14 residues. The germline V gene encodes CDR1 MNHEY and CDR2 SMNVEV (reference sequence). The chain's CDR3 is CASSPAGASDEQYF.

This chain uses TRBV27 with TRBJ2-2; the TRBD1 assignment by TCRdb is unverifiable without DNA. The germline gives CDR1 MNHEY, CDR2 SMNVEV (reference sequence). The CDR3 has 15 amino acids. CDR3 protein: CASSFRGQKSGELFF.

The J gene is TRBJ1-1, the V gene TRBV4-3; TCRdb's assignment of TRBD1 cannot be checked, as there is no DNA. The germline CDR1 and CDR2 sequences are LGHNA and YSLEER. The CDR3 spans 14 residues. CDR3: CASSQDPLGRMAFF.

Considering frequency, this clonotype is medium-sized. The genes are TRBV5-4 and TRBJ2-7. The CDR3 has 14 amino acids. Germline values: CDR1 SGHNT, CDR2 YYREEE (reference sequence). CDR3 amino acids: CASSIESKSYEQYF.

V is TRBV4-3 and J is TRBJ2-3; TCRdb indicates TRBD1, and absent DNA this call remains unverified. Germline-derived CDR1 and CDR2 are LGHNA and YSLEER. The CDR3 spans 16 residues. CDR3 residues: CASSWRPPAGEDTQYF.

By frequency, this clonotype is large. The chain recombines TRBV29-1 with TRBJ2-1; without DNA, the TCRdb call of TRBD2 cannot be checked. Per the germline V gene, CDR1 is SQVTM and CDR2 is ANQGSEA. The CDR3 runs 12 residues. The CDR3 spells CSALGAEGEQFF.

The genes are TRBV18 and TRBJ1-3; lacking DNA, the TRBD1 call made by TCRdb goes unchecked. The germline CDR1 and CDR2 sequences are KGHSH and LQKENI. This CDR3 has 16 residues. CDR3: CASSPGTGDSGNTIYF.

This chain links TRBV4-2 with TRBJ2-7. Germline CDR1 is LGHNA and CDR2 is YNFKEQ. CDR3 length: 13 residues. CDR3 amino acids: CASSQDLMDEQYF.

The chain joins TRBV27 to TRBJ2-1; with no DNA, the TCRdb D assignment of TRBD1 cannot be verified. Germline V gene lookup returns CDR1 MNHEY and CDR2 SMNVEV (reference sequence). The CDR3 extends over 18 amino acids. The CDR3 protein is CASKGGTGGWGSYNEQFF.

The chain's CDR3 is CASSLARTNNEQFF. The rearrangement joins TRBV13 to TRBJ2-1; no DNA is available, so the TRBD2 call from TCRdb remains unchecked. Looked up from germline, CDR1 is PRHDT and CDR2 is FYEKMQ (reference sequence). The CDR3 consists of 14 residues. Filled out from reference TRBV13 and TRBJ2-1, the complete variable domain reads AAGVIQSPRHLIKEKRETATLKCYPIPRHDTVYWYQQGPGQDPQFLISFYEKMQSDKGSIPDRFSAQQFSDYHSELNMSSLELGDSALYFCASSLARTNNEQFFGPGTRLTVL.

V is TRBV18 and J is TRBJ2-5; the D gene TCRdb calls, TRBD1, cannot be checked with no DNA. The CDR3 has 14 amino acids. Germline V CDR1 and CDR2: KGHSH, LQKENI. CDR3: CASSPPGQQETQYF.

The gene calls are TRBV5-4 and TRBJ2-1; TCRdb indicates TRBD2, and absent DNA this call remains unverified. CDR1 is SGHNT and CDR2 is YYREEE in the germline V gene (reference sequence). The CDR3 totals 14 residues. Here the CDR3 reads CASRPSGNYNEQFF.

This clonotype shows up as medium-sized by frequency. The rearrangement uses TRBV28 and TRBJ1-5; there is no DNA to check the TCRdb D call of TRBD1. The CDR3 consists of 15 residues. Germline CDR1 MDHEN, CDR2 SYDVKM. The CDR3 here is CASIRGGWRNQPQHF.

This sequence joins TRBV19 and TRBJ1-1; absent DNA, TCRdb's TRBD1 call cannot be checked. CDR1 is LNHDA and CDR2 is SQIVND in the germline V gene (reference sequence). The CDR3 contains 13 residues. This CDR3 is CASSLTGTGEAFF.

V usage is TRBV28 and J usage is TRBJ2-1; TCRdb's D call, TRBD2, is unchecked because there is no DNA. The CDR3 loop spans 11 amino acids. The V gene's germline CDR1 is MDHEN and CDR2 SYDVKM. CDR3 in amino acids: CGSGDYNEQFF.

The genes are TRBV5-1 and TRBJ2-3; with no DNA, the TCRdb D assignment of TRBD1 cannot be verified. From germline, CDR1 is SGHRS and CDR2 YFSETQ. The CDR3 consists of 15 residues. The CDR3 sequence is CASSTRQGGTDTQYF.

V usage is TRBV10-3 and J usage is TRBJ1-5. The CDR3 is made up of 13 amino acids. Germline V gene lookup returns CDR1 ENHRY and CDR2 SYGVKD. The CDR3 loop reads CAISERSNQPQHF.

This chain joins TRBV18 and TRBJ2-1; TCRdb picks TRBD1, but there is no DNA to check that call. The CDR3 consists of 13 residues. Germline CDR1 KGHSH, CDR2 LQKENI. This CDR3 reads CASSPQGANEQFF.

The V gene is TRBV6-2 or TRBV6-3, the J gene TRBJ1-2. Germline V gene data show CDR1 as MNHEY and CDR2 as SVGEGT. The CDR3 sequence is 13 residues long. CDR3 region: CASSDREAHGYTF.

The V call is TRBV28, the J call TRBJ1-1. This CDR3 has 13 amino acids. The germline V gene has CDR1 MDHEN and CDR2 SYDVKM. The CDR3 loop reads CASSLAPNTEAFF.